Shown below are 17 T cell receptor beta chains from a single sample sequenced in a study of blood T cell repertoires in COVID-19. TCRdb's table, derived via immunoSEQ multiplex PCR, lists solely in-frame clones and lacks some. This sample has tens of thousands of clones, with 80% to 90% found just once. Sequenced input: peripheral blood. The receptors stem from a man aged 55 to 70 with acute or convalescent COVID-19.

The chain recombines TRBV5-4 with TRBJ1-5; 7 bases agree with TRBD1. In germline, CDR1 is SGHNT, CDR2 YYREEE (reference sequence). CDR3 length: 15 amino acids. V was clipped by 2 bases and J by 7 bases; unmatched bases: 9. Written as DNA, the CDR3 is TGTGCCAGCAGCTTAGGGACAGAGGCTTTCCAGCCCCAGCATTTT. The encoded protein is CASSLGTEAFQPQHF.

The chain is built from TRBV28 and TRBJ1-1; D ambiguous. Per the germline V gene, CDR1 is MDHEN and CDR2 is SYDVKM. Trimming removed 5 bases at V and 6 bases at J, with 16 bases between. The CDR3 has 14 amino acids. CDR3 loop: CASSPGRGRAEAFF. CDR3 DNA sequence: TGTGCCAGCAGTCCCGGACGGGGAAGGGCTGAAGCTTTCTTT.

This clone was observed many times. The CDR3: CASSLRVSYNSPLHF. CDR3 bases: TGTGCCAGCAGCCTTCGAGTCTCCTATAATTCACCCCTCCACTTT. The V gene is TRBV28, the J gene TRBJ1-6; no reliable D call. This CDR3 region has 15 residues. The germline gives CDR1 MDHEN, CDR2 SYDVKM. V gave up 6 bases and J gave up 0 bases, with 9 bases separating them.

The CDR3 coding sequence is TGTGCCAGCAGCTTAAGCCTCTCAACCGGGGAGCTGTTTTTT. It specifies CASSLSLSTGELFF. The chain uses TRBV7-9 and TRBJ2-2, with unresolved D. The germline CDR1 and CDR2 sequences are SEHNR and FQNEAQ (reference sequence). The V end lost 2 bases, the J end lost 5 bases, and 9 bases lay between the germline ends. The CDR3 sequence is 14 residues long.

V and J are TRBV5-5 and TRBJ1-2; 8 bases agree with TRBD1. J gave up 8 bases and V 5 bases, and 8 bases lay outside the gene matches. The germline CDR1 and CDR2 sequences are SGHKS and YYEKEE (reference sequence). This CDR3 contains 13 residues. The CDR3 region has the DNA TGTGCCAGCAGTACCGGGACAGGATCGGGCTACACCTTC. Its translation is CASSTGTGSGYTF.

The chain couples TRBV6-1 to TRBJ2-7, with D possibly TRBD1 on 5 matching bases. Per germline, CDR1 MNHNS and CDR2 SASEGT. Trimming stripped 3 bases from V and 6 bases from J, with 6 bases between. The CDR3 length is 11 residues. The CDR3: CASSDRVEQYV. In nucleotides, the CDR3 is TGTGCCAGCAGTGACAGGGTCGAGCAGTACGTC.

The V call is TRBV2, the J call TRBJ2-2; the match to TRBD1 covers 8 bases. Unmatched junction bases numbered 11, after V lost 7 bases and J lost 7 bases. The CDR3 has 15 residues. Per germline, CDR1 SNHLY and CDR2 FYNNEI. CDR3 in DNA: TGTGCCAGCACAGGGCAGGGGGCTTACAGCGGGGAGCTGTTTTTT. This sequence encodes CASTGQGAYSGELFF.

This clone showed up just once. The rearrangement links TRBV19 to TRBJ1-1, with D hard to call. This CDR3 has 11 amino acids. V lost 4 bases and J 11 bases, leaving 11 bases between the germline ends. Germline values: CDR1 LNHDA, CDR2 SQIVND (reference sequence). The CDR3 is CASSTDSGAFF. In DNA, the CDR3 is TGTGCCAGTAGTACCGACTCGGGGGCTTTCTTT.

This chain uses TRBV5-6 with TRBJ2-7; a possible D gene is TRBD1 (6 bases). With 2 bases removed from V and 2 bases from J, the gap between germline ends came to 11 bases. The germline V gene has CDR1 SGHDT and CDR2 YYEEEE. This CDR3 spans 14 amino acids. This CDR3 is CASSFSGEPYEQYF. The DNA of the CDR3 is TGTGCCAGCAGCTTCTCAGGGGAACCCTACGAGCAGTACTTC.

This chain links TRBV5-5 with TRBJ2-5, with a tentative D call TRBD1 (6 bases). Trimming took off 4 bases at V and 5 bases at J, with 18 bases between the two ends. CDR1 and CDR2 (germline): SGHKS, YYEKEE (reference sequence). The CDR3 runs 15 residues. In DNA, the CDR3 is TGTGCCAGCAGCCCTATAGGGGGACCACAGGAGACCCAGTACTTC. Translation: CASSPIGGPQETQYF.

This chain uses TRBV15 with TRBJ1-5; 7 nucleotides align to TRBD1. Per the germline V gene, CDR1 is LNHNV and CDR2 is YYDKDF (reference sequence). V trimming: 2 bases; J trimming: 4 bases; junction bases outside the gene matches: 8. There are 16 residues in the CDR3. The DNA for the CDR3 is TGTGCCACCAGCAGATCACAGGGGATGGCGAATCAGCCCCAGCATTTT. Translated, it gives CATSRSQGMANQPQHF.

This clone was observed a single time. The genes are TRBV19 and TRBJ1-4; D is ambiguous. The CDR3 is 14 amino acids. CDR1 is LNHDA and CDR2 is SQIVND in the germline V gene (reference sequence). Between the trimmed V and J ends, which lost 6 bases and 0 bases, there was a span of 8 bases. CDR3 region: CASSYLATNEKLFF. DNA for the CDR3: TGTGCCAGTAGCTATCTTGCAACTAATGAAAAACTGTTTTTT.

The genes are TRBV7-9 and TRBJ1-3; TRBD1 matches 9 bases. The CDR3 loop spans 17 amino acids. V shed 4 bases, J shed 3 bases, and the junction held 10 bases outside the gene matches. Germline assignment: CDR1 SEHNR and CDR2 FQNEAQ (reference sequence). The CDR3 nucleotides read TGTGCCAGCAGCTCCTGGACAGGGGCCTCCTATGGAAACACCATATATTTT. Residues: CASSSWTGASYGNTIYF.

The V gene is TRBV6-5, the J gene TRBJ2-2; D perhaps matches TRBD1 (5 bases). Trimming removed 7 bases from V and 0 bases from J, with 12 bases in between. The CDR3 spans 15 residues. Germline V CDR1 and CDR2: MNHEY, SVGAGI. The CDR3 bases are TGTGCCAGCAAATGGGGCCAGACGAACACCGGGGAGCTGTTTTTT. It translates to CASKWGQTNTGELFF.

In this sample, this clone turned up a few times. V usage is TRBV7-9 and J usage is TRBJ1-6, with 7 bases matching TRBD1. Trimming at V came to 1 base and at J to 3 bases, leaving 3 bases not matched to a gene. This CDR3 is built from 16 residues. Germline CDR1 and CDR2: SEHNR and FQNEAQ (reference sequence). CDR3 nucleotide sequence: TGTGCCAGCAGCTTAGGGACAGGATTCTATAATTCACCCCTCCACTTT. Its protein product is CASSLGTGFYNSPLHF.

This clone was observed a few times. The CDR3 loop is CAWDEGLSYNSPLHF. As DNA, the CDR3 is TGTGCCTGGGATGAGGGCCTCTCCTATAATTCACCCCTCCACTTT. The rearrangement uses TRBV30 and TRBJ1-6; D not certain. Per germline, CDR1 GTSNPN and CDR2 SVGIG (reference sequence). This CDR3 spans 15 amino acids. Trimming took off 5 bases at V and 0 bases at J, with 11 bases between the two ends.

V is TRBV6-5 and J is TRBJ1-6; 8 bases are shared with TRBD1. The CDR3 spans 15 residues. Germline CDR1 is MNHEY and CDR2 is SVGAGI. V trimming: 8 bases; J trimming: 0 bases; junction bases outside the gene matches: 3. The CDR3 coding sequence is TGTGCCAGCCGAACAGGGGGCTCCTATAATTCACCCCTCCACTTT. As protein: CASRTGGSYNSPLHF.